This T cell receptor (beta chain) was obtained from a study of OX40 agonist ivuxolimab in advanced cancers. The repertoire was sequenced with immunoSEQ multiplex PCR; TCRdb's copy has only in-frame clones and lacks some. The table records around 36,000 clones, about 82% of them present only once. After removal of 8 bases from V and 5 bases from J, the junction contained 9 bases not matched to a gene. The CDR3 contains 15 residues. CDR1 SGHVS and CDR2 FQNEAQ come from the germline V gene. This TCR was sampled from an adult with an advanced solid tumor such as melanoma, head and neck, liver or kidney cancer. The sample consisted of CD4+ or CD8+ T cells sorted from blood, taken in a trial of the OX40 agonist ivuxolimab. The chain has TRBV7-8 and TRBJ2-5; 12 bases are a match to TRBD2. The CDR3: CASYRLAGEEETQYF. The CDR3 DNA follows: TGTGCCAGCTATCGACTAGCGGGGGAGGAGGAGACCCAGTACTTC.